The entry that follows covers one T cell receptor (beta chain) sequence. The target antigen is unknown. The data derive from a study of T cell responses to AZD1222 COVID-19 vaccine. Findings of the study overall: Most donors were white British, females outnumbered males, and clonal diversity was possibly underestimated. Nearly half of the spike-specific TCRs reportedly recognize variant regions that carry no mutations.

Germline lookup yields CDR1 SGHNT and CDR2 YYREEE (reference sequence). V trimming: 4 bases; J trimming: 3 bases; junction bases outside the gene matches: 8. CDR3 length: 16 residues. The table came from immunoSEQ multiplex PCR; TCRdb's copy has only in-frame clones and leaves some out. The top ten clones hold 20% to 25% of a sample with about 130,000 clones, over 75% of them seen once. The material sequenced was peripheral blood, taken on day 0 of AZD1222 vaccination. The TCR was taken from an adult in good health. V is TRBV5-4 and J is TRBJ2-3; 10 bases are shared with TRBD1. This chain's CDR3 is CASSARQGASTDTQYF. The CDR3 DNA reads as TGTGCCAGCAGCGCCCGACAGGGGGCGTCTACAGATACGCAGTATTTT.